The clone carrying this T cell receptor beta chain appeared a few times. TCRdb's copy holds only in-frame clones and misses some; the assay was immunoSEQ multiplex PCR. Seen here are hundreds of thousands of clones, around 84% observed once, and the top ten hold over 0.95%. The data are from a study of blood T cell repertoires in COVID-19. V was pared by 1 base and J by 4 bases, with 14 bases between. CDR1 and CDR2 from the germline V gene are SGDLS and YYNGEE. The CDR3 sequence is 15 residues long. The sequence was collected from a man aged 35 to 55 with acute or convalescent COVID-19. The V and J genes are TRBV9 and TRBJ2-5, with a weak D call TRBD1 (5 bases). Sequenced: peripheral blood. Written as DNA, the CDR3 is TGTGCCAGCAGCGTATTAGGGGCTTTGGGAGAGACCCAGTACTTC. Protein sequence: CASSVLGALGETQYF.